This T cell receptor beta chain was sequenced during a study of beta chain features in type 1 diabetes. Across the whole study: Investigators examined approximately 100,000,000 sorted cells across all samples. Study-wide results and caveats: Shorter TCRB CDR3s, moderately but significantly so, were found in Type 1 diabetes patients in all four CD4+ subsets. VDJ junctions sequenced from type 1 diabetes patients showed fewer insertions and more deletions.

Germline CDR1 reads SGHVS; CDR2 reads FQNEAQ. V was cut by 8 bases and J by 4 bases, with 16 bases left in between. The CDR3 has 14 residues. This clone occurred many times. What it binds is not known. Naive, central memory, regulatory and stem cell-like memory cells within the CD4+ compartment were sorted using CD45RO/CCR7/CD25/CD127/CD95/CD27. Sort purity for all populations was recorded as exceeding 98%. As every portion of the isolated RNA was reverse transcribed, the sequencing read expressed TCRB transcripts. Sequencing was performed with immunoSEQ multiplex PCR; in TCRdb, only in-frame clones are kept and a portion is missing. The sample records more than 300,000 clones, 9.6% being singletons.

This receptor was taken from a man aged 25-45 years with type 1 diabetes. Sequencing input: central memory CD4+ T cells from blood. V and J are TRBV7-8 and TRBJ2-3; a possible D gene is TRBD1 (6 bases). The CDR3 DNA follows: TGTGCCAGCGGATTACAGGGAATGGCAGATACGCAGTATTTT. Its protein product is CASGLQGMADTQYF. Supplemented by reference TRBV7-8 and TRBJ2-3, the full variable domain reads GAGVSQSPRYKVAKRGQDVALRCDPISGHVSLFWYQQALGQGPEFLTYFQNEAQLDKSGLPSDRFFAERPEGSVSTLKIQRTQQEDSAVYLCASGLQGMADTQYFGPGTRLTVL.